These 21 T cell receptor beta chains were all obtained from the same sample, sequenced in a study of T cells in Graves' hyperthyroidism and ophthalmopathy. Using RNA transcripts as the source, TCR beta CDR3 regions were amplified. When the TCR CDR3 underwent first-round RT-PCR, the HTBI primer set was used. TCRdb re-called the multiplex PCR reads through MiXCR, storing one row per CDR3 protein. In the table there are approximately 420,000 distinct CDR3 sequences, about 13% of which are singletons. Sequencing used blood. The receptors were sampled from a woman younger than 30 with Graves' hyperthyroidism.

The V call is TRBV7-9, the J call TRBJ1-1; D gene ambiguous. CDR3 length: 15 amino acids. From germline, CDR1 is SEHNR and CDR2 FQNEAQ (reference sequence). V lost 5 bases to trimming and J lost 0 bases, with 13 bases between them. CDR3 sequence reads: CASSEWAVLNTEAFF. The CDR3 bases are TGTGCCAGCAGCGAGTGGGCAGTGCTGAACACTGAAGCTTTCTTT.

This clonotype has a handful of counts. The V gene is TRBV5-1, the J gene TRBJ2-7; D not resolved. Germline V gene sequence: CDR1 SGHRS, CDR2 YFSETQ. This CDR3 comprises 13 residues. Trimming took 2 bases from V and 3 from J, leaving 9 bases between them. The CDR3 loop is CASSLVADYEQYF. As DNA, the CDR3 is TGCGCCAGCAGCTTAGTCGCAGACTACGAGCAGTACTTC.

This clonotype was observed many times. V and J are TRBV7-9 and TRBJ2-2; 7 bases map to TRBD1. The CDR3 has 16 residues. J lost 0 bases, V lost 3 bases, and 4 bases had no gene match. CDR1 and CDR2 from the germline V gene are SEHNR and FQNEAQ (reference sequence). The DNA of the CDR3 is TGTGCCAGCAGCTTCCGGGGACAGACGAACACCGGGGAGCTGTTTTTT. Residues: CASSFRGQTNTGELFF. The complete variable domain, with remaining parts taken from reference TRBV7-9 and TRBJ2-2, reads DTGVSQNPRHKITKRGQNVTFRCDPISEHNRLYWYRQTLGQGPEFLTYFQNEAQLEKSRLLSDRFSAERPKGSFSTLEIQRTEQGDSAMYLCASSFRGQTNTGELFFGEGSRLTVL.

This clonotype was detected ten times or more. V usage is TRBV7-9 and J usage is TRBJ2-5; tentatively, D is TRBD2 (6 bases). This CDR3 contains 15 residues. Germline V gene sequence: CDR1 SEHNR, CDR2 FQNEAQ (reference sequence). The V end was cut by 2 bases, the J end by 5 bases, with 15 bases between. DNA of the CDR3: TGTGCCAGCAGCTTACCGGGAGCGGTTAGGGAGACCCAGTACTTC. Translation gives CASSLPGAVRETQYF.

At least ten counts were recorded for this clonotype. This chain's CDR3 is CSARDERYDQPQHF. The CDR3 nucleotides are TGCAGTGCTAGAGATGAAAGGTACGATCAGCCCCAGCATTTT. The rearrangement links TRBV20-1 to TRBJ1-5; D remains unclear. V gave up 0 bases and J gave up 5 bases, with 11 bases separating them. Germline CDR1 is DFQATT and CDR2 is SNEGSKA (reference sequence). This CDR3 is 14 amino acids long.

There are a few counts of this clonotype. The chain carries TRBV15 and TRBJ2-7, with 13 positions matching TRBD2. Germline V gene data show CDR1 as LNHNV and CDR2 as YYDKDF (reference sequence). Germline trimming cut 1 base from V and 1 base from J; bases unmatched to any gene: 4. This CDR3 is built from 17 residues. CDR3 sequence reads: CATSRGGLAGVSYEQYF. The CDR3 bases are TGTGCCACCAGCAGAGGCGGACTAGCGGGAGTGTCCTACGAGCAGTACTTC.

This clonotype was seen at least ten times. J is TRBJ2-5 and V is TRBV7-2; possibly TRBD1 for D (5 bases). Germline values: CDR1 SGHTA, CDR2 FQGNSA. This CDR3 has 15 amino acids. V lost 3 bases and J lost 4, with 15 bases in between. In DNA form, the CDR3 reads TGTGCCAGCAGCTTGAGCGCAGGGTGGGGAGAGACCCAGTACTTC. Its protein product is CASSLSAGWGETQYF.

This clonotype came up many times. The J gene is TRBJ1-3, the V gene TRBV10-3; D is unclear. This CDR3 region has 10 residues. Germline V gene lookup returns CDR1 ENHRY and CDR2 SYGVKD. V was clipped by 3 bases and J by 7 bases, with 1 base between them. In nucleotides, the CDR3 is TGTGCCATCAGTGATAACACCATATATTTT. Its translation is CAISDNTIYF.

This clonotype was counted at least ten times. CDR3 protein: CASSYSKRGGYEQYF. Written as DNA, the CDR3 is TGTGCCAGCAGTTACTCGAAGCGGGGAGGATACGAGCAGTACTTC. The genes are TRBV6-2 or TRBV6-3 and TRBJ2-7, with 7 positions matching TRBD2. Germline V gene data show CDR1 as MNHEY and CDR2 as SVGEGT. The length of the CDR3 is 15 residues. V gave up 0 bases and J gave up 4 bases; unmatched junction bases: 6.

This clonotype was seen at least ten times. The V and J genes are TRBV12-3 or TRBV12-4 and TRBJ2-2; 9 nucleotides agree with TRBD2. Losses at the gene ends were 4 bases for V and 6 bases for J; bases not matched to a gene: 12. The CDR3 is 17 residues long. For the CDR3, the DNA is TGTGCCAGCAGTTCCCTAGTCCTAGCGGGGTTTCCCGGGGAGCTGTTTTTT. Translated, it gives CASSSLVLAGFPGELFF.

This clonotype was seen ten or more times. The CDR3 DNA is TGTGCCAGCTCACCAGGGACAGGGGGCGCTTTCACTGAAGCTTTCTTT. This gives the protein CASSPGTGGAFTEAFF. The chain joins TRBV18 to TRBJ1-1; TRBD1 matches 12 bases. The germline V gene encodes CDR1 KGHSH and CDR2 LQKENI. CDR3 length: 16 amino acids. The ends lost 2 bases at V and 4 bases at J; junction bases unmatched: 5.

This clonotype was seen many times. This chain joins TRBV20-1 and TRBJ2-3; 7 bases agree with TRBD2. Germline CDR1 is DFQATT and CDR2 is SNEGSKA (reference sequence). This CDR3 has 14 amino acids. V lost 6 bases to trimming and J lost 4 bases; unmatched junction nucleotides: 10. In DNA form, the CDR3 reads TGCAGTGCCCAAAGGGGAGGGTTGGCAGATACGCAGTATTTT. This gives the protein CSAQRGGLADTQYF.

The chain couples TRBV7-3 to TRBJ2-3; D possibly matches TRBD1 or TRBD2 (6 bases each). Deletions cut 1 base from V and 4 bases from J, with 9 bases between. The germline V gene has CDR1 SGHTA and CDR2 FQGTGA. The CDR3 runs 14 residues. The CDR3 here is CASSLNGGADTQYF. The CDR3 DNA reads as TGTGCCAGCAGCTTAAACGGGGGCGCAGATACGCAGTATTTT.

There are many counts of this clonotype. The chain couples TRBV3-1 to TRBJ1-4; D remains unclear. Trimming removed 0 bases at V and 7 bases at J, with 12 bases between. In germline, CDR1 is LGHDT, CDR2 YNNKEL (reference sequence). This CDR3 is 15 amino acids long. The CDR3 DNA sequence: TGTGCCAGCAGCCAAGAGCTGGTTTCAAGTGAAAAACTGTTTTTT. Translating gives CASSQELVSSEKLFF.

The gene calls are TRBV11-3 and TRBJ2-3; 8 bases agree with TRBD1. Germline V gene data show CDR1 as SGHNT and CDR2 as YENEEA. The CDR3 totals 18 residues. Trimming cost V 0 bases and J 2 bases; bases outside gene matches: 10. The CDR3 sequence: CASSLEDREILDTDTQYF. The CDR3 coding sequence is TGTGCCAGCAGCTTAGAGGACAGGGAGATCTTAGACACAGATACGCAGTATTTT.

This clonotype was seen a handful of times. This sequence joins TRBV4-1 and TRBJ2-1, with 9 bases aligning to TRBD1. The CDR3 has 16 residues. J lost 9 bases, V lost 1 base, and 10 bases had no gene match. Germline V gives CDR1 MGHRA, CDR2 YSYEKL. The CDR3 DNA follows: TGCGCCAGCAGCCAAGGTCGGACAGGGGTAAATGGTGAGCAGTTCTTC. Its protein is CASSQGRTGVNGEQFF.

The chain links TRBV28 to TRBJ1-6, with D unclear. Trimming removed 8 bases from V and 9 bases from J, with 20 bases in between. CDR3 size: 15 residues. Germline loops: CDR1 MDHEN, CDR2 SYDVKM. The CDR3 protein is CASELARSRGSPLHF. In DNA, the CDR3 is TGTGCCAGCGAACTCGCCAGGTCCCGGGGTTCACCCCTCCACTTT. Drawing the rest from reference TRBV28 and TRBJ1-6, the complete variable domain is DVKVTQSSRYLVKRTGEKVFLECVQDMDHENMFWYRQDPGLGLRLIYFSYDVKMKEKGDIPEGYSVSREKKERFSLILESASTNQTSMYLCASELARSRGSPLHFGNGTRLTVT.

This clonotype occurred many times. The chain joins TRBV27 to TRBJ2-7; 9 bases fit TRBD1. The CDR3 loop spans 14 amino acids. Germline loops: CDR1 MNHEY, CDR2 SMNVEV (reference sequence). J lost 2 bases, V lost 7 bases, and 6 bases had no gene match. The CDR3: CASTARTGAYEQYF. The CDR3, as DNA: TGTGCCAGCACCGCAAGGACAGGGGCCTACGAGCAGTACTTC.

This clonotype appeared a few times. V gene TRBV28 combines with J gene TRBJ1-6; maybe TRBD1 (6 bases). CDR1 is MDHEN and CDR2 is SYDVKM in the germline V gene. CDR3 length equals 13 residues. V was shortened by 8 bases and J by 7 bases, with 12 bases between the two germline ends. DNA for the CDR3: TGTGCCAGCGGCCGGGACAAGAATTCACCCCTCCACTTT. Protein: CASGRDKNSPLHF.

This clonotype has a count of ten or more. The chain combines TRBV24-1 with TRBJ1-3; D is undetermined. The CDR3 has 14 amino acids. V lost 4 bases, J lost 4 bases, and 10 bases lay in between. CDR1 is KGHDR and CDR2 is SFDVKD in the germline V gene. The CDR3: CATSDPTTGNTIYF. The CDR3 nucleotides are TGTGCCACCAGTGACCCCACAACAGGAAACACCATATATTTT.

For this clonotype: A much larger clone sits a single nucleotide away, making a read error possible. This CDR3 is CASSPSEQAGADVLTF. CDR3 sequence (DNA): TGTGCCAGCAGTCCCTCCGAGCAGGCTGGGGCCGACGTCCTGACTTTC. This sequence joins TRBV28 and TRBJ2-6; perhaps TRBD1 as D (5 bases). CDR3 length: 16 residues. CDR1 and CDR2 from the germline V gene are MDHEN and SYDVKM.